A selection of T cell receptor beta chains follows, all from one sample in a study of immune cell composition in non-small cell lung cancer. Only in-frame clones appear in the TCRdb table, and some are missing; sequencing was by immunoSEQ multiplex PCR. The repertoire holds under 3,500 clones, with around 74% as singletons. Material: lung tumor tissue. The source is a human donor with non-small cell lung cancer. The CDR3 runs from the conserved cysteine through the conserved F or W. The D gene is left open where the match is weak. A clone size is listed for some rows: how often the clone was seen (once, few, many), or a class if it is expanded.

NA TRBJ2-7 TRBV10-3 TRBD1 TGTGCCATCAGTGAGAGGGTGGACAGGGCGGACGAGCAGTACTTC CAISERVDRADEQYF
NA TRBJ1-2 TRBV2 TRBD1 TGTGCCAGCAGCGCCGCCGGGACAGGGGAAGGCTACACCTTC CASSAAGTGEGYTF
NA TRBJ1-1 TRBV7-9 TRBD1 TGTGCCAGCAGCTTAGGCGGCCAGGGGGCCACTGAAGCTTTCTTT CASSLGGQGATEAFF
once TRBJ1-1 TRBV5-6 NA TGTGCCAGCAGCCCTGACGTTAGCCCGAACACTGAAGCTTTCTTT CASSPDVSPNTEAFF
few TRBJ1-2 TRBV5-6 NA TGTGCCAGCAGCTTTGACATAAGCAGGGTGAACTATGGCTACACCTTC CASSFDISRVNYGYTF
NA TRBJ1-1 TRBV29-1 NA TGCAGCGTTGTTTCAGCTGAAGCTTTCTTT CSVVSAEAFF
NA TRBJ2-7 TRBV28 TRBD1 TGTGCCAGCAGTCCACCGGGACAGGGGGCCCCTGAGCAGTACTTC CASSPPGQGAPEQYF
NA TRBJ2-2 TRBV9 TRBD1 TGTGCCAGCAGCGTAGCTACAGGGGCCGGGGAGCTGTTTTTT CASSVATGAGELFF
NA TRBJ2-7 TRBV5-6 NA TGTGCCAGCAGCTTGGGGCCGACAGTTCCCTACGAGCAGTACTTC CASSLGPTVPYEQYF
NA TRBJ1-1 TRBV18 NA TGTGCCAGCTCTATAGGAGGGAACACTGAAGCTTTCTTT CASSIGGNTEAFF
few TRBJ2-6 TRBV5-1 NA TGCGCCAGCAGCGTCGACATTCTCTCTGGGGCCAACGTCCTGACTTTC CASSVDILSGANVLTF
NA TRBJ2-7 TRBV5-1 TRBD2 TGCGCCAGCAGCCCGAGCGGGGGGTATACCTACGAGCAGTACTTC CASSPSGGYTYEQYF
medium-sized TRBJ1-1 TRBV5-1 TRBD1 TGCGCCAGCAGCTTGGGGACAGGGGGCACTGAAGCTTTCTTT CASSLGTGGTEAFF
NA TRBJ2-5 TRBV2 NA TGTGCCAGCAGTGAAAGTCGGACAGACCAAGAGACCCAGTACTTC CASSESRTDQETQYF
once TRBJ2-3 TRBV13 TRBD1 TGTGCCAGCGGCGACAGGGAGAGCACAGATACGCAGTATTTT CASGDRESTDTQYF
NA TRBJ1-2 TRBV7-8 TRBD1 TGTGCCAGCTCTCTCGAGGGCGGGACAGGGGCCTTCTTAAACTATGGCTACACCTTC CASSLEGGTGAFLNYGYTF
NA TRBJ2-7 TRBV19 NA TGTGCCAGTAGTACCTCGACGGGGAGCTACGAGCAGTACTTC CASSTSTGSYEQYF
NA TRBJ2-3 TRBV4-3 NA TGCGCCAGCAGCCAAGTCACCATGTCACAGCAGTATTTT CASSQVTMSQQYF
few TRBJ2-2 TRBV27 NA TGTGCCAGCAGAAAAGAGATGACTAGTCGCACCGGGGAGCTGTTTTTT CASRKEMTSRTGELFF
NA TRBJ2-5 TRBV4-2 TRBD2 TGTGCCAGCGGAAAAGAAGCGGGGGGTTCGGGAGAGACCCAGTACTTC CASGKEAGGSGETQYF
NA TRBJ2-7 TRBV5-4 NA TGTGCCAGCAGCCCCTCTGAGCGGGCGCTTTACGAGCAGTACTTC CASSPSERALYEQYF
NA TRBJ1-2 TRBV4-1 NA TGCGCCAGCAGCCAAGATCGGGTGACAGGCCAGAACTATGGCTACACCTTC CASSQDRVTGQNYGYTF
NA TRBJ2-3 TRBV29-1 NA TGCAGCGTTGGGGGGGACAGCCTTAACACAGATACGCAGTATTTT CSVGGDSLNTDTQYF
large TRBJ2-7 TRBV7-2 TRBD2 TGTGCCAGCACCTCGGGACTAGCGGGTTCCTACGAGCAGTACTTC CASTSGLAGSYEQYF
NA TRBJ2-2 TRBV7-9 NA TGTGCCAGCAGCCAGGGAGGGAACACCGGGGAGCTGTTTTTT CASSQGGNTGELFF
NA TRBJ1-2 TRBV6-5 NA TGTGCCAGCAGCCTGGACAGCTATGGCTACACCTTC CASSLDSYGYTF
NA TRBJ2-7 TRBV6-6 NA TGTGCCAGCAGCTCCGGACATCCTGGGAACTCCTACGAGCAGTACTTC CASSSGHPGNSYEQYF
NA TRBJ2-3 TRBV5-4 NA TGTGCCAGCAGCTTGACGGGGTGGAGTTTTGGCACAGATACGCAGTATTTT CASSLTGWSFGTDTQYF